The sequence of this TCR beta chain was determined in a study of shared clonotypes between healthy human individuals. Researchers ran the assay at a deep level. Assay: immunoSEQ multiplex PCR; the TCRdb copy retains only in-frame clones and omits some. The sample includes about 2 million clones, about 95% of them seen just once. The naive CD8 subset, CD45RO-negative cells positively selected for CCR7, excluded terminally differentiated effector memory CD45RA+ cells. Turning to this clone: No antigen is known for it.

Trimming removed 1 base from V and 8 bases from J, with 5 bases in between. There are 12 residues in the CDR3. Germline assignment: CDR1 SGHVS and CDR2 FQNEAQ. Points from the study as a whole: The diversity represented, both genetic and in exposure history, was limited by few donors. Among the subsets, naive ones generally showed larger estimated richness than memory ones. Several donors held 5% to 5.5% of naive CD4 clonotypes in common.

The chain recombines TRBV7-8 with TRBJ1-4, with D hard to call. The source is a young man in good health. Input material: naive CD8+ T cells sorted from blood. CDR3 in DNA: TGTGCCAGCAGCTTAGTGGGCGAAAAACTGTTTTTT. Translation: CASSLVGEKLFF.